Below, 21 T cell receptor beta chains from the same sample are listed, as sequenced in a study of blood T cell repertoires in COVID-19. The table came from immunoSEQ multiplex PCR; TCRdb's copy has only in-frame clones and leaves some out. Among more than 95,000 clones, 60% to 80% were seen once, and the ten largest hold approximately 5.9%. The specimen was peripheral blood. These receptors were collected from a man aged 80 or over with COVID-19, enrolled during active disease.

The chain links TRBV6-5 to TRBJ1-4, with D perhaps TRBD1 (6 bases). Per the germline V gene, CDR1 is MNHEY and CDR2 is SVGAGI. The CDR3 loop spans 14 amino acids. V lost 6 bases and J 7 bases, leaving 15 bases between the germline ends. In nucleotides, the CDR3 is TGTGCCAGCAGCCAAGGGGGAAGGGCTGAAAAACTGTTTTTT. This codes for CASSQGGRAEKLFF.

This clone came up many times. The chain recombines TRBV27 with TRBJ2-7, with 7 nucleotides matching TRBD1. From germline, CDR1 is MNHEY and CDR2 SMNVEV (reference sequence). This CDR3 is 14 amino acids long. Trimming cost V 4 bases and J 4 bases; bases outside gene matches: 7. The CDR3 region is CASSWTGTAYEQYF. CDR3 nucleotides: TGTGCCAGCAGTTGGACAGGAACTGCTTACGAGCAGTACTTC.

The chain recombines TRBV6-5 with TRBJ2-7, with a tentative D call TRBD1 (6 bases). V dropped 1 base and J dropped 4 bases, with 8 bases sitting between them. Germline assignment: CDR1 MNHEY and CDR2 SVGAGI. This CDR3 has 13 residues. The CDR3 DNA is TGTGCCAGCAGTTACTTCAGGGGATACGAGCAGTACTTC. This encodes CASSYFRGYEQYF.

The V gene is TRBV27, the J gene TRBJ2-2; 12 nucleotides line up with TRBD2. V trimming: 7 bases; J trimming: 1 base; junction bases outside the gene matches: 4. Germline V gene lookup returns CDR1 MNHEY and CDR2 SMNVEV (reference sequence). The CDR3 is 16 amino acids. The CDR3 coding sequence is TGTGCCAGCACCCTGGGACTAGCGGGGAACACCGGGGAGCTGTTTTTT. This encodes CASTLGLAGNTGELFF.

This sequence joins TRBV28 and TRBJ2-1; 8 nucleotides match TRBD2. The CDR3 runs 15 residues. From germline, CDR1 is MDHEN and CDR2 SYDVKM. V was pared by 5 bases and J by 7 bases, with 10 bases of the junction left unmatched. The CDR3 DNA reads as TGTGCCAGCAGTCTTAGCGGGATAGGGTCAAATGAGCAGTTCTTC. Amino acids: CASSLSGIGSNEQFF.

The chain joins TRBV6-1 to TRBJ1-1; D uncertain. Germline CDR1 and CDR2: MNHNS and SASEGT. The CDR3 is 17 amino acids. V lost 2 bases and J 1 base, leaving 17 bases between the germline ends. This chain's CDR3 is CASSEWGGRGRNTEAFF. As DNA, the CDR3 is TGTGCCAGCAGTGAATGGGGTGGCCGCGGGAGGAACACTGAAGCTTTCTTT.

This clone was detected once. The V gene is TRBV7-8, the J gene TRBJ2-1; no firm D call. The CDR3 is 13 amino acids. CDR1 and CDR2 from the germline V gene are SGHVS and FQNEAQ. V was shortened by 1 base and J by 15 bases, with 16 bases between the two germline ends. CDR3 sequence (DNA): TGTGCCAGCAGCTTAGAGCAAGCTAGGCGAGTGTTCTTC. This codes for CASSLEQARRVFF.

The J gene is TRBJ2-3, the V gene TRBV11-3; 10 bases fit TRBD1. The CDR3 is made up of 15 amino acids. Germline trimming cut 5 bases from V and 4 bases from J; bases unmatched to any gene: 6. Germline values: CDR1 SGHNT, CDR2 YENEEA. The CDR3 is CASSALGQGPDTQYF. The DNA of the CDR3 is TGTGCCAGCAGCGCCTTGGGACAGGGGCCAGATACGCAGTATTTT.

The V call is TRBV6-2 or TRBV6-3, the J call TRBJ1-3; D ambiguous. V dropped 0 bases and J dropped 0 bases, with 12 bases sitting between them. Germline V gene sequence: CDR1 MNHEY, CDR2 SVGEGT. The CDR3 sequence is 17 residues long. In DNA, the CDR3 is TGTGCCAGCAGTTACTCCGGGGTTCGGCTCTCTGGAAACACCATATATTTT. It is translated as CASSYSGVRLSGNTIYF.

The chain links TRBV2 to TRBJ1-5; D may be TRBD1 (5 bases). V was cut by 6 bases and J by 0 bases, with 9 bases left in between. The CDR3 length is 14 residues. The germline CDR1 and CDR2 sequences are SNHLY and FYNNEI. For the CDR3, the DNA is TGTGCCAGCAGCGGAGACAGTAGCAATCAGCCCCAGCATTTT. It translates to CASSGDSSNQPQHF.

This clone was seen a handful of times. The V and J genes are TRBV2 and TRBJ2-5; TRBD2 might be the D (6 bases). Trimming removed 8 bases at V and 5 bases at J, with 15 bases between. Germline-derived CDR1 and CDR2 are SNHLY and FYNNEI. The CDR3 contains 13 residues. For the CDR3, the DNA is TGTGCCAGCGGACCAACTAGCAGGGAGACCCAGTACTTC. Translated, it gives CASGPTSRETQYF.

In DNA, the CDR3 is TGTGCCAGCAGTCTATCGGGACTAGCGGGAGGGCCTGGGAAGTTCTTC. Its translation is CASSLSGLAGGPGKFF. The chain recombines TRBV28 with TRBJ2-1, with 16 nucleotides matching TRBD2. Germline CDR1 is MDHEN and CDR2 is SYDVKM. The CDR3 spans 16 residues. The trim removed 5 bases at V and 14 bases at J, leaving 12 bases unmatched.

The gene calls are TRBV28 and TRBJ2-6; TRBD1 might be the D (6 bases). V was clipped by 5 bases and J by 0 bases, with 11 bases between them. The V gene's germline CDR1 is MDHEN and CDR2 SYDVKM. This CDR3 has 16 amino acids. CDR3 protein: CASSRGQLSGANVLTF. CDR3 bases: TGTGCCAGCAGTCGCGGACAGCTCTCTGGGGCCAACGTCCTGACTTTC.

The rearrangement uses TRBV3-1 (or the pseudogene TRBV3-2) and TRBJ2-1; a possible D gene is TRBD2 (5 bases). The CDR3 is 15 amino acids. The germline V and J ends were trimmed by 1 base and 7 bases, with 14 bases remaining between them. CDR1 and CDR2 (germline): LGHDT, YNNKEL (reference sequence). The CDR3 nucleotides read TGTGCCAGCAGCCAAGTACTAGAAAAGGGAAATGAGCAGTTCTTC. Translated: CASSQVLEKGNEQFF.

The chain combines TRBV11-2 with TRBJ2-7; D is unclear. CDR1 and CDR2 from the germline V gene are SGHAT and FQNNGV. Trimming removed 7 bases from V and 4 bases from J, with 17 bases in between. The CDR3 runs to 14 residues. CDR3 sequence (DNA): TGTGCCAGCACCAAAGGCACCGGAGTGTACGAGCAGTACTTC. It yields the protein CASTKGTGVYEQYF.

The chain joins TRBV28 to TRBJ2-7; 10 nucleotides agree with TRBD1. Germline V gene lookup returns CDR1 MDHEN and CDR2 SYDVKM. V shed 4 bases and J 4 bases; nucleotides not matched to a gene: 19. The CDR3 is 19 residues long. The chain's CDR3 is CASSSFSDRGLVIEYEQYF. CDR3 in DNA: TGTGCCAGCAGTTCCTTCTCCGACAGGGGGCTCGTTATTGAGTACGAGCAGTACTTC.

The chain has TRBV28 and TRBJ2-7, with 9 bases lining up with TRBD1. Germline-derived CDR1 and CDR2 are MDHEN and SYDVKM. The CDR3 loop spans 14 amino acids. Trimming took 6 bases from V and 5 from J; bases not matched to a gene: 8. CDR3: CASSSGTGQDEQYF. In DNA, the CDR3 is TGTGCCAGCAGCTCCGGGACAGGGCAGGACGAGCAGTACTTC.

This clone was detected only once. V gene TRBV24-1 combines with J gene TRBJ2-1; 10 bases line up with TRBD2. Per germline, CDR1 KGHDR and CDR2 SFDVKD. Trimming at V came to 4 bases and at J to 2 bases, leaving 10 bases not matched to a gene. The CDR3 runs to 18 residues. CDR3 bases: TGTGCCACCAGTGACCGGACAAGGACTAGCGGTCCCTACAATGAGCAGTTCTTC. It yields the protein CATSDRTRTSGPYNEQFF.

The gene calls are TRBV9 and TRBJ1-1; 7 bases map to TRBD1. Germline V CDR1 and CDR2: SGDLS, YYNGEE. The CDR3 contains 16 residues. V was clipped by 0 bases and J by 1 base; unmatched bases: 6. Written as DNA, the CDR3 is TGTGCCAGCAGCGTAGCTCCCGACAGGGCGAACACTGAAGCTTTCTTT. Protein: CASSVAPDRANTEAFF.

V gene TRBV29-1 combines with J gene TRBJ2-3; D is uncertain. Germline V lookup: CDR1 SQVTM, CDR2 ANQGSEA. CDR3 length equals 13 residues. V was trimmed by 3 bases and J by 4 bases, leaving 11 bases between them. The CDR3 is CSVDHGDSDTQYF. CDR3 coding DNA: TGCAGCGTTGACCACGGAGATTCAGATACGCAGTATTTT.

The CDR3 DNA reads TGTGCCAGCAGTCCCCGTTTCGGGGGAATGAATCAGCCCCAGCATTTT. The encoded protein is CASSPRFGGMNQPQHF. The chain combines TRBV6-6 with TRBJ1-5; the D gene is possibly TRBD1 (5 bases). The CDR3 extends over 16 amino acids. The germline V and J ends were trimmed by 5 bases and 4 bases, with 18 bases remaining between them. The germline CDR1 and CDR2 sequences are MNHNY and SVGAGI (reference sequence).